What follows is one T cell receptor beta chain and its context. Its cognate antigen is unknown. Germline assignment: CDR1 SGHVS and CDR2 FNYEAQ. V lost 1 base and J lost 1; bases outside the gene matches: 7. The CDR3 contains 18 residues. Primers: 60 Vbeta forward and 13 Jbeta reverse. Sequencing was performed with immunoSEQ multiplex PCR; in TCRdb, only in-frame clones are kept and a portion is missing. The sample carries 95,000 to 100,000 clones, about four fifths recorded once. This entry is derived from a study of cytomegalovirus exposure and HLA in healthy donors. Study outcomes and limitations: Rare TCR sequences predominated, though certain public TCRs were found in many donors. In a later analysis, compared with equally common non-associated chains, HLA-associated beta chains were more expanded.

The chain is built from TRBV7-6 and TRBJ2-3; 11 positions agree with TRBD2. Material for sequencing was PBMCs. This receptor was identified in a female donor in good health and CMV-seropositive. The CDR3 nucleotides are TGTGCCAGCAGCTTAGGGCTAGCGGGAGGCGGTGGCACAGATACGCAGTATTTT. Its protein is CASSLGLAGGGGTDTQYF.